The clone carrying this TCR beta chain ranks as medium-sized. This sample is part of a study of radiation and T cells in renal cell carcinoma. The table came from immunoSEQ multiplex PCR; TCRdb's copy has only in-frame clones and leaves some out. This table holds approximately 15,000 clones, about 58% found once. This CDR3 spans 14 amino acids. Germline V gene lookup returns CDR1 SGDLS and CDR2 YYNGEE. Deletions cut 1 base from V and 0 bases from J, with 8 bases between. Treatment reported: treatment-naive control, cytoreductive nephrectomy. This specimen consisted of tumor tissue, obtained from a patient whose treatment was nephrectomy without radiotherapy. This chain links TRBV9 with TRBJ2-7, with D uncertain. The TCR sequence derives from a middle-aged man with renal cell carcinoma. In nucleotides, the CDR3 is TGTGCCAGCAGCGTACTCCCCCTCTCCTACGAGCAGTACTTC. It codes for CASSVLPLSYEQYF.